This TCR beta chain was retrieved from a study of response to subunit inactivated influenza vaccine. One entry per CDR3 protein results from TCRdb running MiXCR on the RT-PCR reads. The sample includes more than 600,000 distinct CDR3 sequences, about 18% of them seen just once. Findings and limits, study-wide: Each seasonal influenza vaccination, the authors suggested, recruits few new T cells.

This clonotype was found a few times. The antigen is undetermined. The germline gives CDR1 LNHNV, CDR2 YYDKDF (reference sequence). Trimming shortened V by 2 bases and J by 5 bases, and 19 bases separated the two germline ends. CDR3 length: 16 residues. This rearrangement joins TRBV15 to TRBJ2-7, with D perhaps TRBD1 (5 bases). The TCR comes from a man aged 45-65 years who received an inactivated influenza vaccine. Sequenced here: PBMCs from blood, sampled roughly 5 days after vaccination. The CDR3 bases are TGTGCCACCAGCAGATCCTCCCTTTGGGGCGGCCACGAGCAGTACTTC. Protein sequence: CATSRSSLWGGHEQYF. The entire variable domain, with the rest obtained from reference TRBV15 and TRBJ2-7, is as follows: DAMVIQNPRYQVTQFGKPVTLSCSQTLNHNVMYWYQQKSSQAPKLLFHYYDKDFNNEADTPDNFQSRRPNTSFCFLDIRSPGLGDTAMYLCATSRSSLWGGHEQYFGPGTRLTVT.